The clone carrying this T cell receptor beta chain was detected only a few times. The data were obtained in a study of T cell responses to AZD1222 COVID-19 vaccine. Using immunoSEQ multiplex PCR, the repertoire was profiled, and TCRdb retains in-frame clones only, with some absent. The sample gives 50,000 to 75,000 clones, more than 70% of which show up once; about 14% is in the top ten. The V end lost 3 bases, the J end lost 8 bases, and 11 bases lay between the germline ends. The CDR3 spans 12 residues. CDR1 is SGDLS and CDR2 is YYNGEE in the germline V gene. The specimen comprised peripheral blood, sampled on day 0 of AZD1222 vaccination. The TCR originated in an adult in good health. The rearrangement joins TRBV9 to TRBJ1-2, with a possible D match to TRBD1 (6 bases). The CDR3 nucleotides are TGTGCCAGCAGCGCCACAGGGAGGGGCTACACCTTC. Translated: CASSATGRGYTF.